This T cell receptor (beta chain) was documented in a study of T-cell reconstitution after alpha-beta-depleted transplantation in children. The V and J ends lost 0 bases and 9 bases respectively, with 13 bases between them. The CDR3 has 13 residues. Germline V lookup: CDR1 DFQATT, CDR2 SNEGSKA (reference sequence). General study findings and limits: Certain patients had high TCRbeta diversity at day 60, and it came from recipient T cells and thymic progenitors that survived. Most T-cell counts and diversity one year after the transplant came from T cells that were newly produced. Expanded graft clones, several hundred of them, were reportedly the source of alpha-beta T cells about two months after transplant.

There are a few counts of this clonotype. What it binds is unknown. Unique molecular identifiers tagged the TCRbeta library. TCRdb used MiXCR to reprocess the PCR reads, holding one entry per CDR3 protein. The data contain 480,000 or so distinct CDR3 sequences, about 10% of them singletons. The receptor comes from a child aged 2 to 15 with inherited bone marrow failure, due to receive a stem cell transplant. The chain uses TRBV20-1 and TRBJ2-3; D is ambiguous. Sample: PBMCs, taken before TCRalphabeta/CD19-depleted stem cell transplant. This chain's CDR3 is CSARDSRSTTQYF. The CDR3 bases are TGCAGTGCTAGAGATTCGCGCTCTACAACGCAGTATTTT.